This T cell receptor (beta chain) was recorded in a study of T cell changes during pregnancy in multiple sclerosis. With 2 bases removed from V and 2 bases from J, the gap between germline ends came to 17 bases. Germline loops: CDR1 SGDLS, CDR2 YYNGEE. CDR3 length: 17 amino acids. Some clones are missing from TCRdb's copy, which holds only in-frame ones; the method was immunoSEQ multiplex PCR. The sample yields tens of thousands of clones, approximately 95% seen once. The TCR was taken from a female donor in good health, enrolled as a control in a pregnancy study. This rearrangement joins TRBV9 to TRBJ1-3; D may be TRBD1 (6 bases). The starting material was peripheral blood, obtained in the second trimester of pregnancy. The CDR3 sequence is CASSVRRTGNTGNTIYF. The CDR3 DNA sequence: TGTGCCAGCAGCGTCCGCCGCACAGGGAACACTGGAAACACCATATATTTT.